This TCR beta chain was sequenced in a study of cytomegalovirus exposure and HLA in healthy donors. The germline CDR1 and CDR2 sequences are SGDLS and YYNGEE. V lost 2 bases, J lost 3 bases, and 10 bases lay in between. The CDR3 extends over 14 amino acids. PCR employed 60 Vbeta and 13 Jbeta primers. The table came from immunoSEQ multiplex PCR; TCRdb's copy has only in-frame clones and leaves some out. The sample carries 80,000 to 100,000 clones, roughly 76% recorded once. Study-wide points: The productive fraction for most TCR beta V segments was about 90% or about 30% in an earlier analysis.

To note about this clone: Its antigen is unidentified.

Sequenced sample: PBMCs. The TCR originated in a man in his fifties or sixties in good health and CMV-seronegative. The rearrangement uses TRBV9 and TRBJ2-3; possible D gene TRBD2, 6 bases. CDR3 DNA sequence: TGTGCCAGCAGCGTGCTAGCGAGAACAGATACGCAGTATTTT. The encoded protein is CASSVLARTDTQYF. The whole variable domain, filled in from reference TRBV9 and TRBJ2-3, reads DSGVTQTPKHLITATGQRVTLRCSPRSGDLSVYWYQQSLDQGLQFLIQYYNGEERAKGNILERFSAQQFPDLHSELNLSSLELGDSALYFCASSVLARTDTQYFGPGTRLTVL.